This T cell receptor (beta chain) was found in a study of CD8+CD57+ T cells in acquired aplastic anemia. Many counts were recorded for this clonotype. The antigen is not known. General study results and limits: In common between the patients and the controls were nearly 30 CD8+ CDR3 sequences.

The study profiled TCR beta VDJ and CDR3 using genomic DNA as template. TCRdb re-called the reads through MiXCR, storing one row per CDR3 protein. Among fewer than 200,000 distinct CDR3 sequences listed, approximately 43% were seen once. This sequence originates from a human donor in good health. Sequencing was carried out using sorted CD4+, CD8+, or CD8+CD57+ T cells (not recorded which) from PBMCs.

The CDR3: CASSEYMGGGEAFF. CDR3 nucleotides: TGTGCCAGCAGTGAATATATGGGGGGGGGGGAAGCTTTCTTT. The chain links TRBV25-1 to TRBJ1-1, with D possibly matching TRBD1 (5 bases). The germline gives CDR1 MGHDK, CDR2 SYGVNS. The ends were cut back, 0 bases at V and 8 bases at J, with 13 bases in the middle. This CDR3 is 14 amino acids long.